The clone carrying this T cell receptor beta chain was found a few times. No antigen is known for it. Libraries were made from TCR beta cDNA, and they carried unique molecular identifiers. Each batch of 1 to 10 million T cells produced 400,000 to 650,000 cDNA molecules. TCRdb reanalysed the PCR reads using MiXCR and keeps one entry per CDR3 protein. The sample has approximately 360,000 distinct CDR3 sequences; around 37% are singletons. The data derive from a study of post-analysis software for immune sequencing data. Whole-study context: Included courses were relapsing-remitting and secondary progressive multiple sclerosis; progressive-relapsing multiple sclerosis was also included. Study-wide results and limits: Those with multiple sclerosis, the patient group, showed significantly lower normalized Chao1 diversity than controls. There were five or six TRBV segments more frequent in patients than controls, and TRBV5-6, TRBV5-1 and TRBV20-1 were among them. When the samples were clustered directly with F measure, those that had been prepared in the same batch showed strong co-clustering.

Germline-derived CDR1 and CDR2 are SGHRS and YFSETQ. V trimming: 2 bases; J trimming: 6 bases; junction bases outside the gene matches: 5. The CDR3 is made up of 15 amino acids. The J gene is TRBJ1-6, the V gene TRBV5-1; 7 bases align to TRBD1. The sequence was obtained from a girl aged 10 to 17 with multiple sclerosis. The sample taken for sequencing was blood. CDR3 residues: CASSFRTGLNSPLHF. The CDR3 region has the DNA TGCGCCAGCAGCTTTAGGACAGGACTTAATTCACCCCTCCACTTT.